What follows are 13 T cell receptor beta chains derived from one specimen sequenced in a study of T cell responses to AZD1222 COVID-19 vaccine. TCRdb's copy holds only in-frame clones and misses some; the assay was immunoSEQ multiplex PCR. The sample holds about 140,000 clones, about 90% seen once. The specimen comprised peripheral blood, sampled on day 0 of AZD1222 vaccination. These receptors came from an adult in good health.

This clone is a singleton in its sample. This sequence joins TRBV6-5 and TRBJ1-1; TRBD1 agrees at 10 bases. Germline CDR1 reads MNHEY; CDR2 reads SVGAGI. The J segment lost 1 base and the V segment lost 5 bases, leaving 1 base of the junction unmatched. There are 14 residues in the CDR3. Here the CDR3 reads CASSRQGANTEAFF. The CDR3 region has the DNA TGTGCCAGCAGTAGACAGGGGGCGAACACTGAAGCTTTCTTT.

A single count supports this clone. The chain links TRBV19 to TRBJ2-5; D perhaps matches TRBD1 (6 bases). V dropped 4 bases and J dropped 1 base, with 16 bases sitting between them. The CDR3 spans 16 residues. Germline CDR1 LNHDA, CDR2 SQIVND (reference sequence). The CDR3 protein is CASSKTTGQPQETQYF. The CDR3 nucleotides are TGTGCCAGTAGTAAGACCACGGGACAACCCCAAGAGACCCAGTACTTC.

This chain uses TRBV4-2 with TRBJ2-1; possibly TRBD2 for D (5 bases). There are 17 residues in the CDR3. Trimming removed 0 bases from V and 0 bases from J, with 12 bases in between. CDR1 is LGHNA, CDR2 YNFKEQ, per germline. In nucleotides, the CDR3 is TGTGCCAGCAGCCAAGATGGGAGTCCCAGCTCCTACAATGAGCAGTTCTTC. It codes for CASSQDGSPSSYNEQFF.

V usage is TRBV9 and J usage is TRBJ1-2, with 9 nucleotides matching TRBD1. V was pared by 0 bases and J by 6 bases, with 12 bases of the junction left unmatched. Germline CDR1 reads SGDLS; CDR2 reads YYNGEE. CDR3 length: 17 amino acids. CDR3 coding DNA: TGTGCCAGCAGCGTAGACCCAAAGGAGGGACAGGGTGATGGCTACACCTTC. Its protein is CASSVDPKEGQGDGYTF.

The rearrangement uses TRBV11-2 and TRBJ2-1; D might be TRBD2 (5 bases). Trimming pared 4 bases from V and 0 bases from J, leaving 10 bases between. CDR3 length: 15 residues. Germline assignment: CDR1 SGHAT and CDR2 FQNNGV. The CDR3 reads CASSSASPSYNEQFF. CDR3 coding DNA: TGTGCCAGCAGCTCCGCTAGCCCCTCCTACAATGAGCAGTTCTTC. Looking up the rest from reference TRBV11-2 and TRBJ2-1 gives the full variable domain: EAGVAQSPRYKIIEKRQSVAFWCNPISGHATLYWYQQILGQGPKLLIQFQNNGVVDDSQLPKDRFSAERLKGVDSTLKIQPAKLEDSAVYLCASSSASPSYNEQFFGPGTRLTVL.

This clone was counted a few times. The V and J genes are TRBV30 and TRBJ2-1, with 8 bases aligning to TRBD1. CDR3 size: 13 residues. The V and J ends lost 3 bases and 14 bases, in that order; junction bases with no gene match: 12. CDR1 and CDR2 from the germline V gene are GTSNPN and SVGIG (reference sequence). The CDR3 loop reads CAWRRTGKTEEFF. CDR3 sequence (DNA): TGTGCCTGGAGAAGGACAGGGAAAACAGAGGAGTTCTTC.

The V call is TRBV28, the J call TRBJ2-2; 8 bases line up with TRBD2. In germline, CDR1 is MDHEN, CDR2 SYDVKM. The ends lost 5 bases at V and 5 bases at J; junction bases unmatched: 7. The CDR3 sequence is 15 residues long. The CDR3 DNA follows: TGTGCCAGCAGTCCATCCGGGACTAGAACCGGGGAGCTGTTTTTT. It encodes CASSPSGTRTGELFF.

The V call is TRBV7-3, the J call TRBJ1-5, with TRBD1 matching over 10 bases. CDR3 size: 16 residues. V lost 5 bases, J lost 5 bases, and 9 bases stayed unmatched. In germline, CDR1 is SGHTA, CDR2 FQGTGA. CDR3 sequence reads: CASSLKVGTGDQPQHF. CDR3 bases: TGTGCCAGCAGCCTGAAAGTAGGGACAGGGGATCAGCCCCAGCATTTT.

The chain has TRBV6-5 and TRBJ2-1, with D hard to call. Germline CDR1 and CDR2: MNHEY and SVGAGI. The V gene lost 6 bases and the J gene lost 0 bases, with 12 bases spanning the gap. The CDR3 totals 15 residues. CDR3 coding DNA: TGTGCCAGCAGCCTTGTCTTTAGCTCCTACAATGAGCAGTTCTTC. Its protein product is CASSLVFSSYNEQFF.

V gene TRBV16 combines with J gene TRBJ1-1; unclear D gene. Per the germline V gene, CDR1 is KGHSY and CDR2 is FQNENV. The ends were cut back, 8 bases at V and 6 bases at J, with 10 bases in the middle. This CDR3 is 11 amino acids long. CDR3 bases: TGTGCCAGCCTCGAAGGCCCTGAAGCTTTCTTT. Its protein is CASLEGPEAFF.

This clone was seen once. V usage is TRBV5-8 and J usage is TRBJ2-2; weak D call: TRBD1 (5 bases). The CDR3 totals 16 residues. V was shortened by 5 bases and J by 1 base, with 15 bases between the two germline ends. Germline values: CDR1 SGHTS, CDR2 YDEGEE. In DNA, the CDR3 is TGTGCCAGCAGTCCCGATCAGGGATTGAACACCGGGGAGCTGTTTTTT. Translation gives CASSPDQGLNTGELFF.

The chain combines TRBV19 with TRBJ2-7; TRBD2 matches at 7 bases. The J segment lost 4 bases and the V segment lost 5 bases, leaving 8 bases of the junction unmatched. This CDR3 is built from 14 residues. Germline-derived CDR1 and CDR2 are LNHDA and SQIVND (reference sequence). The CDR3 DNA reads as TGTGCCAGTAGTCCTCGGGACTACCCGTACGAGCAGTACTTC. It is translated as CASSPRDYPYEQYF.

The chain joins TRBV14 to TRBJ1-2; 9 bases line up with TRBD1. Germline CDR1 and CDR2: SGHDN and FVKESK. J gave up 4 bases and V 6 bases, and 9 bases lay outside the gene matches. The CDR3 extends over 15 amino acids. The CDR3 protein is CASRPAGQGSYGYTF. For the CDR3, the DNA is TGTGCCAGCAGACCCGCTGGACAGGGGAGCTATGGCTACACCTTC.